The 8 T cell receptor beta chains listed next were all sequenced from one sample in a study of response to subunit inactivated influenza vaccine. One entry per CDR3 protein, called by TCRdb with MiXCR from the RT-PCR reads. The sample lists around 530,000 distinct CDR3 sequences, approximately 15% occurring once. The material was CD4+ T cells sorted from PBMCs, obtained roughly 24 months after vaccination. Every receptor here comes from a man aged 50-75 years who received an inactivated influenza vaccine.

This clonotype has just a few counts. The V and J genes are TRBV28 and TRBJ1-2; perhaps TRBD1 as D (5 bases). V was pared by 6 bases and J by 4 bases, with 12 bases between. The CDR3 has 13 amino acids. CDR1 is MDHEN, CDR2 SYDVKM, per germline. The CDR3 reads CASRSRVRYGYTF. CDR3 DNA sequence: TGTGCCAGCAGATCCAGGGTGCGCTATGGCTACACCTTC.

The chain joins TRBV2 to TRBJ1-1; TRBD1 matches 7 bases. The CDR3 consists of 14 residues. Germline V gene lookup returns CDR1 SNHLY and CDR2 FYNNEI. The V segment lost 7 bases and the J segment 3 bases; nucleotides outside the gene matches: 8. The CDR3 is CASTRGGGYTEAFF. The CDR3 nucleotides are TGTGCCAGCACCCGAGGGGGCGGGTACACTGAAGCTTTCTTT.

The chain carries TRBV12-3 or TRBV12-4 and TRBJ2-5; TRBD2 matches at 11 bases. Trimming took 3 bases from V and 4 from J; bases not matched to a gene: 7. The CDR3 length is 16 residues. The CDR3 protein is CASSLGSGGALETQYF. The CDR3 DNA follows: TGTGCCAGCAGTTTGGGTAGCGGGGGGGCGTTAGAGACCCAGTACTTC.

The chain employs TRBV27 and TRBJ2-1, with TRBD1 matching over 9 bases. Unmatched junction bases numbered 10, after V lost 3 bases and J lost 4 bases. The CDR3 sequence is 17 residues long. The germline V gene has CDR1 MNHEY and CDR2 SMNVEV (reference sequence). The chain's CDR3 is CASSLGQGARRYNEQFF. CDR3 nucleotides: TGTGCCAGCAGTTTGGGACAGGGCGCACGACGGTACAATGAGCAGTTCTTC.

V gene TRBV10-3 combines with J gene TRBJ2-3; a weak D match, TRBD1 (5 bases). With 5 bases removed from V and 1 base from J, the gap between germline ends came to 13 bases. This CDR3 comprises 15 residues. Per germline, CDR1 ENHRY and CDR2 SYGVKD. Here the CDR3 DNA reads TGTGCCATCAGTTCATCAGGGTCTCGCACAGATACGCAGTATTTT. This translates into CAISSSGSRTDTQYF.

This clonotype occurred a few times. The rearrangement joins TRBV5-1 to TRBJ1-2; D unresolved. Trimming removed 0 bases at V and 0 bases at J, with 6 bases between. Germline V lookup: CDR1 SGHRS, CDR2 YFSETQ. There are 14 residues in the CDR3. The chain's CDR3 is CASSLDNSNYGYTF. The CDR3 DNA reads TGCGCCAGCAGCTTGGACAACTCTAACTATGGCTACACCTTC. The entire variable domain, with the rest obtained from reference TRBV5-1 and TRBJ1-2, is as follows: KAGVTQTPRYLIKTRGQQVTLSCSPISGHRSVSWYQQTPGQGLQFLFEYFSETQRNKGNFPGRFSGRQFSNSRSEMNVSTLELGDSALYLCASSLDNSNYGYTFGSGTRLTVV.

This chain connects TRBV18 to TRBJ2-1; tentatively, D is TRBD1 (6 bases). The germline CDR1 and CDR2 sequences are KGHSH and LQKENI. Trimming removed 0 bases at V and 2 bases at J, with 8 bases between. The CDR3 has 15 residues. The CDR3 DNA reads as TGTGCCAGCTCACCACCCCGGACAGCCTACAATGAGCAGTTCTTC. Amino acid sequence: CASSPPRTAYNEQFF.

This clonotype was found a few times. CDR3 sequence: CSAGTPGQGTDTQYF. The CDR3, as DNA: TGCAGTGCTGGGACGCCGGGACAGGGGACAGATACGCAGTATTTT. The chain links TRBV20-1 to TRBJ2-3; 10 nucleotides agree with TRBD1. Looked up from germline, CDR1 is DFQATT and CDR2 is SNEGSKA (reference sequence). The CDR3 contains 15 residues. V was clipped by 5 bases and J by 3 bases; unmatched bases: 8.